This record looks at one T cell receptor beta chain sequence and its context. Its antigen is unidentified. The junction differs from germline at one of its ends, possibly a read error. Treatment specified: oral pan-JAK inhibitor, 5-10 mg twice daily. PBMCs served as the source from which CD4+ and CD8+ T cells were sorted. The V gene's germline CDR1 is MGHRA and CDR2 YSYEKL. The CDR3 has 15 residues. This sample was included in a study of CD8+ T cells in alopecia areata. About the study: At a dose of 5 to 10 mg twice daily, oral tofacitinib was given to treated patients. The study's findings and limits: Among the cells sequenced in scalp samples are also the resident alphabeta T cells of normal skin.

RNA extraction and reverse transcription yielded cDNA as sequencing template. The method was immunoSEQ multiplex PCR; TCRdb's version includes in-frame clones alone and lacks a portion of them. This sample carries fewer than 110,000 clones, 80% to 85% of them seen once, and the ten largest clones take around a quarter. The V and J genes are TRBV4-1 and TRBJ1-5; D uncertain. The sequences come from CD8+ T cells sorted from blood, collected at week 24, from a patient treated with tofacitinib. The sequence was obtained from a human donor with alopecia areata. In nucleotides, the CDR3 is TGCGCCGGCAGCTGGCGGACGGGGAACAATCAGCCCCAGCATTTT. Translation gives CAGSWRTGNNQPQHF.